Listed here are 29 T cell receptor beta chains from one sample, sequenced in a study of cytomegalovirus exposure and HLA in healthy donors. Vbeta (60) and Jbeta (13) primers were used in the PCR. The data were produced by immunoSEQ multiplex PCR, yet TCRdb's version contains in-frame clones alone and is incomplete. The sample records around 150,000 clones, roughly 78% being singletons. The sample consisted of PBMCs. Receptors were obtained from a man aged 25 to 45 in good health.

The gene calls are TRBV7-2 and TRBJ2-7; 11 nucleotides agree with TRBD2. Germline CDR1 SGHTA, CDR2 FQGNSA. With 4 bases clipped from V and 4 bases from J, the junction kept 3 bases outside the gene matches. The CDR3 runs 14 residues. The CDR3 bases are TGTGCCAGCAGCTCTTTAGCGGGAGGGTACGAGCAGTACTTC. Protein product: CASSSLAGGYEQYF. Complete variable domain (other parts from reference TRBV7-2 and TRBJ2-7): GAGVSQSPSNKVTEKGKDVELRCDPISGHTALYWYRQSLGQGLEFLIYFQGNSAPDKSGLPSDRFSAERTGGSVSTLTIQRTQQEDSAVYLCASSSLAGGYEQYFGPGTRLTVT.

This chain joins TRBV6-5 and TRBJ2-1; 13 bases fit TRBD2. With V trimmed by 4 bases and J by 12 bases, 9 bases remained unmatched. This CDR3 has 15 amino acids. Germline CDR1 MNHEY, CDR2 SVGAGI. Written as DNA, the CDR3 is TGTGCCAGCAGTTCGGGACTAGCGGGGCGAAGGTGGCAGTTCTTC. This codes for CASSSGLAGRRWQFF.

V is TRBV14 and J is TRBJ2-1, with TRBD1 matching 7 bases. J lost 14 bases, V lost 3 bases, and 13 bases had no gene match. This CDR3 region has 14 residues. The germline V gene encodes CDR1 SGHDN and CDR2 FVKESK. The CDR3 here is CASSQPWTGSEKFF. The DNA for the CDR3 is TGTGCCAGCAGCCAGCCTTGGACAGGTAGTGAAAAGTTCTTC.

A word on this clone: Compared with germline, one end of the junction differs, possibly owing to a read error. The genes are TRBV7-9 and TRBJ2-7, with D possibly matching TRBD1 (5 bases). Germline assignment: CDR1 SEHNR and CDR2 FQNEAQ (reference sequence). CDR3 length: 13 amino acids. CDR3 sequence (DNA): TGTTCCAGCAGCTTCACCCAGGGTCGCGAGCAGTACTTC. It yields the protein CSSSFTQGREQYF.

CDR3 loop: CASEGLAGNTGELFF. The CDR3 nucleotides are TGCGCCAGCGAGGGACTAGCGGGAAACACCGGGGAGCTGTTTTTT. V gene TRBV10-1 combines with J gene TRBJ2-2; the match to TRBD2 covers 13 bases. The V and J ends lost 8 bases and 2 bases, in that order; junction bases with no gene match: 2. The CDR3 is 15 residues long. Germline CDR1 is WNHNN and CDR2 is SYGVQD (reference sequence).

This sequence joins TRBV5-1 and TRBJ1-1; 8 nucleotides line up with TRBD1. V shed 0 bases and J 5 bases; nucleotides not matched to a gene: 3. CDR1 is SGHRS, CDR2 YFSETQ, per germline. This CDR3 contains 14 residues. The CDR3 sequence: CASSLVQGETEAFF. DNA for the CDR3: TGCGCCAGCAGCTTGGTACAGGGGGAGACTGAAGCTTTCTTT.

This rearrangement joins TRBV19 to TRBJ2-3; 7 bases map to TRBD2. Germline V lookup: CDR1 LNHDA, CDR2 SQIVND (reference sequence). This CDR3 spans 14 amino acids. The J segment lost 5 bases and the V segment lost 4 bases, leaving 6 bases of the junction unmatched. CDR3 in DNA: TGTGCCAGTAGTAGGGGGGGGGAGATAGATACGCAGTATTTT. This encodes CASSRGGEIDTQYF.

The rearrangement links TRBV21-1 to TRBJ2-5; TRBD2, the table's D call, was not compared with the DNA. TRBV21-1 is assigned pseudogene status. The CDR3 extends over 18 amino acids. The CDR3: CASSKAKPGTSGKETQYF. CDR3 DNA: TGTGCCAGCAGCAAAGCAAAGCCGGGGACTAGCGGGAAGGAGACCCAGTACTTC.

CDR3 sequence: CASSESRPLASEQYF. CDR3 DNA: TGTGCCAGCAGTGAATCACGACCGCTAGCTAGCGAGCAGTACTTC. This sequence joins TRBV2 and TRBJ2-7, with D possibly being TRBD2 (5 bases). Germline values: CDR1 SNHLY, CDR2 FYNNEI. The CDR3 has 15 residues. The V end lost 2 bases, the J end lost 6 bases, and 17 bases lay between the germline ends.

The CDR3, as DNA: TGTGCCAGCAGTTACGCCGCGGCAAAGACCTACGAGCAGTACTTC. It codes for CASSYAAAKTYEQYF. V and J are TRBV6-5 and TRBJ2-7; D is undetermined. Per germline, CDR1 MNHEY and CDR2 SVGAGI. This CDR3 is 15 amino acids long. V was cut by 2 bases and J by 2 bases, with 13 bases left in between.

Here the CDR3 DNA reads TGTGCCAGCAGCTTCGAGTTTGGTACCGGGGAGCTGTTTTTT. This translates into CASSFEFGTGELFF. The gene calls are TRBV5-6 and TRBJ2-2; D unclear. The CDR3 extends over 14 amino acids. Deletions cut 2 bases from V and 5 bases from J, with 10 bases between. Germline V gives CDR1 SGHDT, CDR2 YYEEEE.

V gene TRBV10-1 combines with J gene TRBJ2-3; TRBD2 matches 10 bases. Germline CDR1 WNHNN, CDR2 SYGVQD (reference sequence). J gave up 5 bases and V 3 bases, and 11 bases lay outside the gene matches. The CDR3 runs to 17 residues. This CDR3 reads CASSDGDLAGEGDTQYF. CDR3 sequence (DNA): TGCGCCAGCAGTGATGGGGACCTAGCGGGAGAGGGAGATACGCAGTATTTT.

This chain connects TRBV11-2 to TRBJ1-5, with D uncertain. V lost 7 bases and J 9 bases, leaving 16 bases between the germline ends. Germline lookup yields CDR1 SGHAT and CDR2 FQNNGV. The CDR3 loop spans 13 amino acids. The CDR3 DNA is TGTGCCAGCACCCTCGGTCTAGCCGGGCCCCAGCATTTT. As protein: CASTLGLAGPQHF.

The J gene is TRBJ2-7, the V gene TRBV4-1, with 15 bases matching TRBD2. The V segment lost 0 bases and the J segment 3 bases; nucleotides outside the gene matches: 3. The CDR3 is made up of 17 amino acids. The germline V gene has CDR1 MGHRA and CDR2 YSYEKL. CDR3 in DNA: TGCGCCAGCAGCCAAGACGGACTAGCGGGAGGGGTCTACGAGCAGTACTTC. Amino acid sequence: CASSQDGLAGGVYEQYF.

The V gene is TRBV2, the J gene TRBJ1-2, with 8 bases lining up with TRBD1. Germline V lookup: CDR1 SNHLY, CDR2 FYNNEI. Trimming took 8 bases from V and 8 from J; bases not matched to a gene: 10. The CDR3 runs to 13 residues. DNA of the CDR3: TGTGCCAGCTCTGGGCAGGGGGCGCGGGGCTACACCTTC. As protein: CASSGQGARGYTF.

This clone was recorded a few times. V is TRBV7-2 and J is TRBJ2-5; D gene unclear. CDR3 length equals 12 residues. CDR1 and CDR2 from the germline V gene are SGHTA and FQGNSA. V was pared by 0 bases and J by 7 bases, with 6 bases between. As DNA, the CDR3 is TGTGCCAGCAGCTTAGCTTTGGCGACCCAGTACTTC. Protein sequence: CASSLALATQYF.

This chain links TRBV10-2 with TRBJ1-5, with 7 nucleotides matching TRBD1. Germline V lookup: CDR1 WSHSY, CDR2 SAAADI. This CDR3 contains 17 residues. V shed 2 bases and J 0 bases; nucleotides not matched to a gene: 7. The CDR3 bases are TGCGCCAGCAGTGAGGGTCGACAGGGACCTAGCAATCAGCCCCAGCATTTT. Its translation: CASSEGRQGPSNQPQHF.

J is TRBJ1-1 and V is TRBV7-9; D may be TRBD1 (5 bases). Trimming removed 1 base from V and 0 bases from J, with 9 bases in between. The CDR3 is 15 amino acids. CDR1 SEHNR and CDR2 FQNEAQ come from the germline V gene (reference sequence). CDR3 DNA sequence: TGTGCCAGCAGCTTAGGGGCAGGGCTGAACACTGAAGCTTTCTTT. Protein: CASSLGAGLNTEAFF.

This chain connects TRBV7-6 to TRBJ2-5, with 12 bases identical to TRBD2. Trimming cost V 7 bases and J 5 bases; bases outside gene matches: 5. The germline V gene encodes CDR1 SGHVS and CDR2 FNYEAQ. The CDR3 is 14 residues long. CDR3 region: CASKTSGSYETQYF. The CDR3 bases are TGTGCCAGCAAGACTAGCGGGAGTTATGAGACCCAGTACTTC.

The chain couples TRBV5-1 to TRBJ2-7, with 8 bases fitting TRBD2. CDR1 is SGHRS and CDR2 is YFSETQ in the germline V gene. The V and J ends lost 5 bases and 2 bases, in that order; junction bases with no gene match: 6. The CDR3 covers 14 residues. The CDR3 spells CASRETSVTYEQYF. The CDR3 DNA reads TGCGCCAGCAGGGAGACTAGCGTGACCTACGAGCAGTACTTC.

J is TRBJ2-7 and V is TRBV4-1, with 7 positions matching TRBD2. The CDR3 totals 16 residues. Per the germline V gene, CDR1 is MGHRA and CDR2 is YSYEKL. The junction had 7 bases not matched to a gene; V was cut back by 0 bases and J by 2 bases. The CDR3 is CASSQEAAGDAYEQYF. As DNA, the CDR3 is TGCGCCAGCAGCCAAGAAGCGGCGGGAGATGCCTACGAGCAGTACTTC.

The chain is built from TRBV5-1 and TRBJ2-5; tentative D call: TRBD1 (7 bases). The germline V gene has CDR1 SGHRS and CDR2 YFSETQ. This CDR3 region has 13 residues. The germline V and J ends were trimmed by 4 bases and 4 bases, with 11 bases remaining between them. The CDR3 DNA reads as TGCGCCAGCAGCCAGGGGGGACGAGAGACCCAGTACTTC. Translating gives CASSQGGRETQYF. Filled out from reference TRBV5-1 and TRBJ2-5, the complete variable domain reads KAGVTQTPRYLIKTRGQQVTLSCSPISGHRSVSWYQQTPGQGLQFLFEYFSETQRNKGNFPGRFSGRQFSNSRSEMNVSTLELGDSALYLCASSQGGRETQYFGPGTRLLVL.

This clone was picked up one time. This CDR3 is CASSLGVGTGGYGYTF. The CDR3 DNA reads TGTGCCAGCAGCTTAGGTGTCGGGACAGGGGGATATGGCTACACCTTC. This chain connects TRBV7-2 to TRBJ1-2; 11 bases match TRBD1. J lost 5 bases, V lost 1 base, and 6 bases had no gene match. Germline-derived CDR1 and CDR2 are SGHTA and FQGNSA. The length of the CDR3 is 16 residues.

The rearrangement uses TRBV7-2 and TRBJ2-7, with D possibly TRBD2 on 6 matching bases. This CDR3 has 13 residues. Trimming took 5 bases from V and 7 from J, leaving 15 bases between them. Germline V gene lookup returns CDR1 SGHTA and CDR2 FQGNSA. CDR3 DNA sequence: TGTGCCAGCAGCCACGGGACCCGGGGGGAGCAGTACTTC. Translated: CASSHGTRGEQYF.

In DNA, the CDR3 is TGTGCCAGCAGCGCGGGGGTTAGCAATCAGCCCCAGCATTTT. Its translation: CASSAGVSNQPQHF. The chain employs TRBV9 and TRBJ1-5; weak D call: TRBD1 (5 bases). The V and J ends lost 3 bases and 0 bases respectively, with 7 bases between them. The CDR3 runs to 14 residues. Germline V gives CDR1 SGDLS, CDR2 YYNGEE.

Remarks on this clone: Germline and junction disagree at one end, which may indicate a read error. The genes are TRBV7-9 and TRBJ2-7; perhaps TRBD2 as D (6 bases). The germline CDR1 and CDR2 sequences are SEHNR and FQNEAQ (reference sequence). This CDR3 has 15 residues. The CDR3: CSSSPLLAYPYEQYF. DNA of the CDR3: TGTTCCAGCAGCCCGCTACTAGCTTACCCCTACGAGCAGTACTTC.

This clone showed up just a few times. The V call is TRBV19, the J call TRBJ2-7; 10 nucleotides agree with TRBD1. The CDR3 totals 16 residues. Germline V CDR1 and CDR2: LNHDA, SQIVND (reference sequence). The V and J ends lost 6 bases and 3 bases, in that order; junction bases with no gene match: 11. This CDR3 reads CASSPRWGQGIYEQYF. The CDR3 nucleotides read TGTGCCAGTAGCCCCCGGTGGGGACAGGGGATCTACGAGCAGTACTTC.

The chain employs TRBV5-1 and TRBJ2-1, with D uncertain. The V and J ends lost 4 bases and 7 bases respectively, with 15 bases between them. The CDR3 extends over 14 amino acids. Germline V lookup: CDR1 SGHRS, CDR2 YFSETQ. The CDR3 DNA is TGCGCCAGCAGCGTATCTGGCGGCCAGAATGAGCAGTTCTTC. Translation gives CASSVSGGQNEQFF.

This clone appeared a few times. The chain has TRBV5-1 and TRBJ1-1, with 11 nucleotides matching TRBD1. The CDR3 covers 17 residues. With V trimmed by 4 bases and J by 6 bases, 14 bases remained unmatched. Per germline, CDR1 SGHRS and CDR2 YFSETQ. CDR3 DNA: TGCGCCAGCAGCCCTGGGACAGGGGGGTTTATTCTCGCTGAAGCTTTCTTT. Translated, it gives CASSPGTGGFILAEAFF.